This T cell receptor beta chain comes out of a study of spatial heterogeneity in lung cancer. Each CDR3 protein gets one entry after TCRdb re-called the 5' RACE reads with MiXCR. The sample consists of about 100,000 distinct CDR3 sequences, about 4.6% of them appearing once. Time point meaning: sample taken at primary tumor resection. No cell sorting; template was whole RNA from tumor, lung tissue or PBMC. Findings of the study overall: One measure, the expanded intratumoral alpha and beta TCR count, tracked tumor mutation counts.

V was shortened by 5 bases and J by 2 bases, with 13 bases between the two germline ends. The length of the CDR3 is 14 residues. Germline V gene data show CDR1 as SGHRS and CDR2 as YFSETQ. This clonotype appeared many times. Its antigen is as yet unknown. This receptor was identified in a male donor with early-stage non-small cell lung cancer. The rearrangement joins TRBV5-1 to TRBJ2-5, with TRBD1 as a possible D gene (6 bases). The source material was lung tumor tissue, sampled at surgery. CDR3 residues: CASRFHDRQETQYF. CDR3 DNA sequence: TGCGCCAGCAGGTTCCACGACAGGCAAGAGACCCAGTACTTC.